One and the same sample provided the 4 T cell receptor beta chains below, sequenced in a study of vaccination effects on CD4 cells after COVID-19. Produced via immunoSEQ multiplex PCR; TCRdb's table is partial and in-frame only. The data hold about 73,000 clones, with roughly 75% observed a single time. Subsequent to less than eleven days of culture, CD4+ T cells were isolated. All study participants received two doses of BNT162b2 or mRNA-1273 vaccine. No antigen has been assigned to these receptors. This sample comprised CD4+ T cells from PBMCs cultured without peptide, obtained after COVID-19 vaccination. The origin of the receptors is a human donor who received a COVID-19 vaccine.

The V call is TRBV6-5, the J call TRBJ1-6; 9 bases match TRBD1. The CDR3 contains 16 residues. Germline trimming cut 3 bases from V and 5 bases from J; bases unmatched to any gene: 5. The germline V gene encodes CDR1 MNHEY and CDR2 SVGAGI. The CDR3 loop reads CASSYSGQGNNSPLHF. In DNA form, the CDR3 reads TGTGCCAGCAGTTATTCTGGACAGGGGAATAATTCACCCCTCCACTTT.

This clone was recorded a few times. V is TRBV7-9 and J is TRBJ2-1; D is possibly TRBD2 (7 bases). Trimming took 0 bases from V and 5 from J, leaving 8 bases between them. From germline, CDR1 is SEHNR and CDR2 FQNEAQ (reference sequence). The CDR3 length is 14 residues. The CDR3 DNA reads as TGTGCCAGCAGCTTAGCAGGGGGGGACAATGAGCAGTTCTTC. Translating gives CASSLAGGDNEQFF. Together with reference TRBV7-9 and TRBJ2-1, the CDR3 gives the full variable domain: DTGVSQNPRHKITKRGQNVTFRCDPISEHNRLYWYRQTLGQGPEFLTYFQNEAQLEKSRLLSDRFSAERPKGSFSTLEIQRTEQGDSAMYLCASSLAGGDNEQFFGPGTRLTVL.

This chain links TRBV4-3 with TRBJ2-3; D remains unclear. CDR1 LGHNA and CDR2 YSLEER come from the germline V gene. This CDR3 has 13 amino acids. The V gene lost 1 base and the J gene lost 6 bases, with 8 bases spanning the gap. In nucleotides, the CDR3 is TGCGCCAGCAGCCAAGCCCTTGGGGATACGCAGTATTTT. It codes for CASSQALGDTQYF.

This chain connects TRBV7-2 to TRBJ1-2; 7 bases fit TRBD1. V gave up 5 bases and J gave up 5 bases; unmatched junction bases: 8. This CDR3 has 14 residues. Germline V CDR1 and CDR2: SGHTA, FQGNSA. The CDR3 sequence is CASSLGGVVYGYTF. CDR3 nucleotides: TGTGCCAGCAGCCTAGGGGGCGTCGTTTATGGCTACACCTTC. Using reference TRBV7-2 and TRBJ1-2 for the parts outside the CDR3, the full variable domain is GAGVSQSPSNKVTEKGKDVELRCDPISGHTALYWYRQSLGQGLEFLIYFQGNSAPDKSGLPSDRFSAERTGGSVSTLTIQRTQQEDSAVYLCASSLGGVVYGYTFGSGTRLTVV.